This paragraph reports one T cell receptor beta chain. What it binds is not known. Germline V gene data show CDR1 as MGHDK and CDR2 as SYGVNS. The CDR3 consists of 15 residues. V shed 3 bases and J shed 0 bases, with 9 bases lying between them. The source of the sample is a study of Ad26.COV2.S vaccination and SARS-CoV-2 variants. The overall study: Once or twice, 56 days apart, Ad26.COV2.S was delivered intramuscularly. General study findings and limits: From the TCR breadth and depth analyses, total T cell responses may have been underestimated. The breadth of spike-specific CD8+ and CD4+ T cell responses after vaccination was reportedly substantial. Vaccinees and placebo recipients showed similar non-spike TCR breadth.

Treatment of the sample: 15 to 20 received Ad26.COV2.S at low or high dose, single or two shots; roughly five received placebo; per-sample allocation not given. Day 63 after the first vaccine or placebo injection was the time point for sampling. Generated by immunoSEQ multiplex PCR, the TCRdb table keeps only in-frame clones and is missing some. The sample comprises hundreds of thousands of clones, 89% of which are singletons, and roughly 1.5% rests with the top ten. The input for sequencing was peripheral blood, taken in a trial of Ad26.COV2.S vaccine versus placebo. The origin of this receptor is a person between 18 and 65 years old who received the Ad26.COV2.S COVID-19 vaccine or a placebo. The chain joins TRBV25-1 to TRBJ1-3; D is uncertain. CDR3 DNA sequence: TGTGCCAGCAGTGAGTTACTCAGCTCTGGAAACACCATATATTTT. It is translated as CASSELLSSGNTIYF.